A single sample is the source of the 8 T cell receptor beta chains below, sequenced in a study of shared clonotypes between healthy human individuals. Some clones are missing from TCRdb's copy, which holds only in-frame ones; the method was immunoSEQ multiplex PCR. There are about 990,000 clones in the sample; about 84% occur only once, and roughly 0.65% lies in the top ten. Sequenced material: memory CD4+ T cells from PBMCs. The subset is: CD45RA-negative fraction. Every receptor here comes from a man aged 18 to 29 in good health. Some clones in this sample may be carry-over from other donors' samples.

There are a few counts of this clone. The chain carries TRBV5-1 and TRBJ1-3; D uncertain. The CDR3 covers 14 residues. V was shortened by 4 bases and J by 1 base, with 9 bases between the two germline ends. From germline, CDR1 is SGHRS and CDR2 YFSETQ. The CDR3 region is CASSNGGSGNTIYF. The CDR3 DNA sequence: TGCGCCAGCAGCAACGGCGGATCTGGAAACACCATATATTTT.

Details on this clone: This same CDR3 is encoded by further DNA sequences in the sample. The chain joins TRBV28 to TRBJ2-7, with D perhaps TRBD2 (5 bases). The CDR3 extends over 16 amino acids. Per germline, CDR1 MDHEN and CDR2 SYDVKM. Trimming removed 1 base from V and 0 bases from J, with 13 bases in between. This CDR3 reads CASSLYRDGSSYEQYF. CDR3 coding DNA: TGTGCCAGCAGTTTATACCGGGATGGAAGCTCCTACGAGCAGTACTTC. The full variable domain, its missing parts supplied by reference TRBV28 and TRBJ2-7, is DVKVTQSSRYLVKRTGEKVFLECVQDMDHENMFWYRQDPGLGLRLIYFSYDVKMKEKGDIPEGYSVSREKKERFSLILESASTNQTSMYLCASSLYRDGSSYEQYFGPGTRLTVT.

The chain combines TRBV11-2 with TRBJ2-7, with 7 nucleotides matching TRBD1. The CDR3 runs to 14 residues. Germline V lookup: CDR1 SGHAT, CDR2 FQNNGV. V lost 0 bases and J lost 7; bases outside the gene matches: 6. This CDR3 is CASSLEPTGREQYF. In DNA form, the CDR3 reads TGTGCCAGCAGCTTAGAGCCGACAGGGCGGGAGCAGTACTTC.

The chain uses TRBV9 and TRBJ2-1; the D is unclear. The V and J ends lost 0 bases and 8 bases respectively, with 6 bases between them. Per the germline V gene, CDR1 is SGDLS and CDR2 is YYNGEE. The CDR3 length is 12 residues. Here the CDR3 reads CASSVVEYEQFF. The CDR3 DNA reads as TGTGCCAGCAGCGTAGTGGAATATGAGCAGTTCTTC.

The chain is built from TRBV18 and TRBJ1-1; D gene unclear. V was shortened by 3 bases and J by 5 bases, with 16 bases between the two germline ends. CDR1 and CDR2 (germline): KGHSH, LQKENI. The CDR3 extends over 15 amino acids. As DNA, the CDR3 is TGTGCCAGCTCACCCTACAGAAGTGATGGGACTGAAGCTTTCTTT. Encoded protein: CASSPYRSDGTEAFF.

The J gene is TRBJ2-5, the V gene TRBV27; a possible D gene is TRBD2 (5 bases). Trimming stripped 7 bases from V and 5 bases from J, with 14 bases between. Germline assignment: CDR1 MNHEY and CDR2 SMNVEV (reference sequence). The CDR3 extends over 13 amino acids. CDR3 sequence reads: CASTGNARETQYF. In nucleotides, the CDR3 is TGTGCCAGCACCGGGAATGCTAGGGAGACCCAGTACTTC.

Note on this clone: The same CDR3 also results from other DNA sequences found in this sample. This chain joins TRBV29-1 and TRBJ2-7; D is uncertain. CDR1 and CDR2 (germline): SQVTM, ANQGSEA. The V end was cut by 4 bases, the J end by 0 bases, with 7 bases between. There are 12 residues in the CDR3. The CDR3 region is CSVAVSSYEQYF. Written as DNA, the CDR3 is TGCAGCGTTGCGGTCAGCTCCTACGAGCAGTACTTC.

The V gene is TRBV25-1, the J gene TRBJ1-4; 10 positions match TRBD1. CDR3 length equals 15 residues. V dropped 3 bases and J dropped 7; count of bases not matched to a gene: 5. Germline CDR1 and CDR2: MGHDK and SYGVNS. CDR3 nucleotides: TGTGCCAGCAGTGATGACAGGGGGCCGGGTGAAAAACTGTTTTTT. This translates into CASSDDRGPGEKLFF.